One and the same sample provided the 5 T cell receptor beta chains below, sequenced in a study of blood T cell repertoires in COVID-19. Sequencing was performed with immunoSEQ multiplex PCR; in TCRdb, only in-frame clones are kept and a portion is missing. In the table there are hundreds of thousands of clones, approximately 90% of which are singletons. Sequenced material: PBMCs or T cells enriched from blood (not recorded which). These receptor sequences come from a woman in her thirties or forties who had recovered from COVID-19.

The CDR3 DNA reads as TGTGCCAGCTCGGCGGGAGCTGGCTCCTACGAGCAGTACTTC. This sequence encodes CASSAGAGSYEQYF. The V and J genes are TRBV18 and TRBJ2-7; TRBD2 matches at 7 bases. V lost 6 bases and J lost 0; bases outside the gene matches: 5. The germline V gene encodes CDR1 KGHSH and CDR2 LQKENI. This CDR3 is built from 14 residues. Filled out from reference TRBV18 and TRBJ2-7, the complete variable domain reads NAGVMQNPRHLVRRRGQEARLRCSPMKGHSHVYWYRQLPEEGLKFMVYLQKENIIDESGMPKERFSAEFPKEGPSILRIQQVVRGDSAAYFCASSAGAGSYEQYFGPGTRLTVT.

As concerns this clone: The sample contains more than one DNA sequence encoding this CDR3. The J gene is TRBJ2-5, the V gene TRBV5-1; D possibly corresponds to TRBD1 (6 bases). This CDR3 comprises 14 residues. Per germline, CDR1 SGHRS and CDR2 YFSETQ. Trimming cost V 0 bases and J 1 base, with 7 bases left between them. The CDR3 here is CASSLGTVQETQYF. The CDR3 nucleotides read TGCGCCAGCAGCTTGGGGACAGTCCAAGAGACCCAGTACTTC.

The chain carries TRBV29-1 and TRBJ1-2; TRBD1 matches at 8 bases. The CDR3 runs to 12 residues. The trim removed 7 bases at V and 3 bases at J, leaving 4 bases unmatched. Germline assignment: CDR1 SQVTM and CDR2 ANQGSEA. DNA for the CDR3: TGCAGCGGAAGGGGACAGGACTATGGCTACACCTTC. Amino acid sequence: CSGRGQDYGYTF.

The gene calls are TRBV18 and TRBJ2-2, with 9 bases identical to TRBD2. Trimming removed 0 bases from V and 4 bases from J; junction bases left unmatched: 6. The CDR3 is made up of 17 amino acids. The germline V gene has CDR1 KGHSH and CDR2 LQKENI. CDR3 in DNA: TGTGCCAGCTCACCACCCCTGGCTAGCGGGGTCACCGGGGAGCTGTTTTTT. Protein: CASSPPLASGVTGELFF.

Notes on this clone: This specimen includes other DNA sequences encoding the same CDR3. The DNA of the CDR3 is TGTGCCAGCAGCTTAGCCGTCGGGGATAATCAGCCCCAGCATTTT. Its translation: CASSLAVGDNQPQHF. The chain recombines TRBV7-2 with TRBJ1-5; D unresolved. Per germline, CDR1 SGHTA and CDR2 FQGNSA. This CDR3 has 15 residues. V was shortened by 0 bases and J by 4 bases, with 10 bases between the two germline ends.